The text below deals with one T cell receptor beta chain. This clonotype was recorded a few times. Its antigen is not yet known. Base quality data are lacking; no much larger clone is found one base away. The data were obtained in a study of T-cell memory formation after mild COVID-19 (dated by TCRdb to the early 2020s). Describing the broader study: TCR sequence clusters from the two donors were found to be largely donor specific. Two young, previously healthy adult volunteers made up the cohort, one male and one female. In two donors, T-cell clones that expanded and contracted after mild COVID-19 were followed by sequencing TCRalpha and TCRbeta repertoires longitudinally. General findings and caveats noted by the study authors: Only two mild cases were covered in the study, and larger cohorts including severe cases with pre-infection samples were considered necessary. Some responding clones were found in pre-infection memory, which suggests that pre-existing cross-reactive memory T cells took part in the SARS-CoV-2 response. Contracting CD4+ clones appeared mostly in the CM and EM memory subsets, whereas CD8+ clones were enriched in EMRA. The second-wave clones that peaked on day 37 were not confirmed to be SARS-CoV-2 specific. Clones that contracted from day 15 to 85 showed balanced CD4/CD8 phenotypes, whereas a second wave of clones that expanded from day 15 to 37 leaned towards CD4+.

Ficoll-Paque density gradient centrifugation was the method used to isolate PBMCs. The reads were generated on an Illumina NovaSeq 6000. cDNA libraries for TCRalpha and TCRbeta were prepared by 5'RACE using constant-segment primers, with sample barcodes and unique molecular identifiers added. RNA was extracted from every sample with Trizol reagent. Library amplification was performed in two PCR steps, and a second sample barcode and Illumina TruSeq adapters were introduced in the second step. The libraries were sequenced on an Illumina NovaSeq using 2 x 150 bp paired-end reads. On the study's bioinformatics: The reads were demultiplexed and collapsed into UMI-guided consensus sequences using migec v1.2.7. With mixcr v2.1.11, UMI consensuses were aligned to TRA and TRB V and J templates and assembled into clonotypes. A clonotype was counted as expanded or contracted only if both edgeR and NoisET called the change significant, with noise models trained on biological replicates. For edgeR calls, the thresholds were a false discovery rate-adjusted p below 0.01 and a log2 fold-change of 1. As an exploratory analysis of dynamics, max-normalized trajectories of the 1000 most abundant clonotypes were examined with PCA combined with hierarchical clustering. Separately sequenced CD4+ and CD8+ repertoires were used to assign the CD4 or CD8 phenotype of responding clones. TCRdb trimmed public reads at Q25 via fastp, called clones via MiXCR and kept in-frame beta chains. A single entry per CDR3 protein holds the most common genes and DNA from its merged rows. TCRdb's processing, not the authors' own work, is the source of the V and J calls. The sample contains approximately 150,000 distinct CDR3 sequences, 15% to 20% of them found a single time. The ten largest clones represent over 2% of the sample.

Material for sequencing was PBMCs or a T cell subset sorted from them (not recorded which). This clonotype was obtained from an adult woman who had mild COVID-19 (a few samples of this study predate the infection). The sample titles of this study are shuffled in the database, so cell type and time point are left out; the donor was told from shared clones.

Here is the DNA: TGTGCCAGCAGCTTCCGGGACAGGAGTACAGATACGCAGTATTTT. Translated, this gives CASSFRDRSTDTQYF. Recombination connected TRBV7-9 to TRBJ2-3; TRBD1 matches 8 bases in the middle. Spanning cysteine to phenylalanine, the CDR3 consists of 15 amino acids. The CDR3 DNA has 45 bases and is translated from base 1. V is cut back by 3 bases and J by 3 bases, with 5 bases in the junction unmatched. From the germline V gene (reference sequence), CDR1 is SEHNR and CDR2 is FQNEAQ.